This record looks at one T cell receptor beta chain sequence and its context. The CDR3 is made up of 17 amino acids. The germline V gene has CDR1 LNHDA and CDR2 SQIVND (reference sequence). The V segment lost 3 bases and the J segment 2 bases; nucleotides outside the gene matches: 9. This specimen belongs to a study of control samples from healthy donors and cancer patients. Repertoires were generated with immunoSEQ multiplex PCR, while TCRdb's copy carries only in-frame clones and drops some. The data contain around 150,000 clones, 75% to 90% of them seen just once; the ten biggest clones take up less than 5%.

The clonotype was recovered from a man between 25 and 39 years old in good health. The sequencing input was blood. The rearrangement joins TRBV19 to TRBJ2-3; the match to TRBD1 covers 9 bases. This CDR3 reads CASSIEWTGDTTDTQYF. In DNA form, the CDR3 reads TGTGCCAGTAGTATTGAGTGGACAGGGGATACCACAGATACGCAGTATTTT.